A selection of T cell receptor beta chains follows, all from one sample in a study of shared clonotypes between healthy human individuals. The protocol was immunoSEQ multiplex PCR, while the TCRdb copy is restricted to in-frame clones and leaves out a portion. The data hold roughly 500,000 clones, with 65% to 85% observed a single time. The sequencing sample was made of PBMCs. Every receptor here comes from a woman aged 40 to 50 in good health. Some clones in this sample may be carry-over from other donors' samples. CDR3s include the opening cysteine and the closing phenylalanine or tryptophan. Each record gives: CDR3 protein, CDR3 DNA, D gene, J gene, clone size, V gene. The D gene is left open where the match is weak. Clone size is stated in some rows and not others, as once, few, many or a class when expanded.

cdr3_aa: CSVEPSGGPHEQFF
cdr3_nt: TGCAGCGTTGAGCCTAGCGGAGGGCCCCATGAGCAGTTCTTC
d_call: TRBD2
j_call: TRBJ2-1
clone_size: .
v_call: TRBV29-1

cdr3_aa: CASSELGTGNTEAFF
cdr3_nt: TGTGCCAGCAGTGAACTTGGGACTGGGAACACTGAAGCTTTCTTT
d_call: .
j_call: TRBJ1-1
clone_size: .
v_call: TRBV6-1

cdr3_aa: CASRYAGTDTQYF
cdr3_nt: TGTGCCAGCCGTTATGCCGGCACAGATACGCAGTATTTT
d_call: .
j_call: TRBJ2-3
clone_size: .
v_call: TRBV6-6

cdr3_aa: CASSLERNSLNNEQFF
cdr3_nt: TGTGCCAGCAGCTTGGAGCGTAACTCCCTCAACAATGAGCAGTTCTTC
d_call: .
j_call: TRBJ2-1
clone_size: once
v_call: TRBV5-4

cdr3_aa: CASGTGTGGAYNQPQHF
cdr3_nt: TGCGCCAGCGGTACCGGGACAGGGGGCGCATACAATCAGCCCCAGCATTTT
d_call: TRBD1
j_call: TRBJ1-5
clone_size: .
v_call: TRBV10-2

cdr3_aa: CASSSGTDRVNQPQHF
cdr3_nt: TGTGCCAGCAGCTCGGGAACGGACAGGGTGAATCAGCCCCAGCATTTT
d_call: TRBD1
j_call: TRBJ1-5
clone_size: .
v_call: TRBV7-2

cdr3_aa: CASSPRGGNTGELFF
cdr3_nt: TGTGCCAGCAGCCCCCGAGGGGGGAACACCGGGGAGCTGTTTTTT
d_call: .
j_call: TRBJ2-2
clone_size: once
v_call: TRBV2

cdr3_aa: CASSPRTSGQGNQPQHF
cdr3_nt: TGTGCCAGCTCACCCCGCACTTCTGGACAGGGCAATCAGCCCCAGCATTTT
d_call: TRBD1
j_call: TRBJ1-5
clone_size: .
v_call: TRBV18

cdr3_aa: CASSVGEINYGYTF
cdr3_nt: TGTGCCAGCAGCGTCGGCGAGATTAACTATGGCTACACCTTC
d_call: .
j_call: TRBJ1-2
clone_size: .
v_call: TRBV9

cdr3_aa: CASKLRDRNTGELFF
cdr3_nt: TGTGCCAGCAAGCTCCGGGACAGGAACACCGGGGAGCTGTTTTTT
d_call: TRBD1
j_call: TRBJ2-2
clone_size: .
v_call: TRBV19

cdr3_aa: CASSVGIGPTDTQYF
cdr3_nt: TGTGCCAGCAGCGTAGGAATAGGACCCACAGATACGCAGTATTTT
d_call: .
j_call: TRBJ2-3
clone_size: .
v_call: TRBV9

cdr3_aa: CASSRTFSYEQYF
cdr3_nt: TGTGCCAGCAGTAGGACTTTCTCCTACGAGCAGTACTTC
d_call: .
j_call: TRBJ2-7
clone_size: few
v_call: TRBV28

cdr3_aa: CASSPRARNEKLFF
cdr3_nt: TGTGCCAGCAGCCCACGGGCCAGGAATGAAAAACTGTTTTTT
d_call: .
j_call: TRBJ1-4
clone_size: .
v_call: TRBV7-9

cdr3_aa: CAISESRGGGNQPQHF
cdr3_nt: TGTGCCATCAGTGAGTCCCGTGGCGGAGGCAATCAGCCCCAGCATTTT
d_call: .
j_call: TRBJ1-5
clone_size: .
v_call: TRBV10-3

cdr3_aa: CASSQVASGQGEQYF
cdr3_nt: TGTGCCAGCAGCCAAGTCGCTAGCGGGCAGGGGGAGCAGTACTTC
d_call: TRBD2
j_call: TRBJ2-7
clone_size: .
v_call: TRBV7-2

cdr3_aa: CASSLGENNEQFF
cdr3_nt: TGTGCCAGCAGTTTAGGAGAAAACAATGAGCAGTTCTTC
d_call: .
j_call: TRBJ2-1
clone_size: .
v_call: TRBV28

cdr3_aa: CASSLGPSALGRAGNTIYF
cdr3_nt: TGTGCCAGCAGCTTGGGCCCCTCGGCCTTGGGGCGAGCTGGAAACACCATATATTTT
d_call: .
j_call: TRBJ1-3
clone_size: many
v_call: TRBV5-8

cdr3_aa: CASSLKRGEETQYF
cdr3_nt: TGTGCCAGCAGCTTGAAGCGGGGGGAAGAGACCCAGTACTTC
d_call: TRBD2
j_call: TRBJ2-5
clone_size: .
v_call: TRBV5-6

cdr3_aa: CASSLNSGEGNEQFF
cdr3_nt: TGTGCCAGCAGCTTAAACTCGGGAGAGGGTAATGAGCAGTTCTTC
d_call: .
j_call: TRBJ2-1
clone_size: .
v_call: TRBV7-3

cdr3_aa: CASSERQGGLSESFF
cdr3_nt: TGTGCCAGCTCAGAGCGACAGGGAGGCTTGTCTGAATCTTTCTTT
d_call: TRBD1
j_call: TRBJ1-1
clone_size: .
v_call: TRBV18

cdr3_aa: CAWSVGQNTEAFF
cdr3_nt: TGTGCCTGGAGTGTAGGGCAGAACACTGAAGCTTTCTTT
d_call: .
j_call: TRBJ1-1
clone_size: .
v_call: TRBV30

cdr3_aa: CASSLVQGGNEKLFF
cdr3_nt: TGCGCCAGCAGCTTGGTCCAGGGGGGTAATGAAAAACTGTTTTTT
d_call: TRBD1
j_call: TRBJ1-4
clone_size: .
v_call: TRBV5-1

cdr3_aa: CASSLVLAGVYEQYF
cdr3_nt: TGTGCCAGCAGTTTAGTGCTAGCGGGTGTCTACGAGCAGTACTTC
d_call: TRBD2
j_call: TRBJ2-7
clone_size: .
v_call: TRBV27

cdr3_aa: CASSQSRGAGELFF
cdr3_nt: TGTGCCAGCAGCCAATCCCGAGGGGCCGGGGAGCTGTTTTTT
d_call: .
j_call: TRBJ2-2
clone_size: .
v_call: TRBV16

cdr3_aa: CASSQSGDWTGRITGELFF
cdr3_nt: TGCGCCAGCAGCCAATCCGGAGATTGGACAGGGCGGATCACCGGGGAGCTGTTTTTT
d_call: TRBD1
j_call: TRBJ2-2
clone_size: .
v_call: TRBV4-1

cdr3_aa: CASSQDTSGSLTDTQYF
cdr3_nt: TGTGCCAGCAGCCAAGATACCAGCGGGAGTTTGACAGATACGCAGTATTTT
d_call: TRBD2
j_call: TRBJ2-3
clone_size: many
v_call: TRBV4-2

cdr3_aa: CAWSVAGGDTEAFF
cdr3_nt: TGTGCCTGGAGTGTAGCAGGAGGAGACACTGAAGCTTTCTTT
d_call: .
j_call: TRBJ1-1
clone_size: once
v_call: TRBV30

cdr3_aa: CASTSRPTDRLNTEAFF
cdr3_nt: TGTGCCAGCACTTCGCGTCCCACCGACAGGTTGAACACTGAAGCTTTCTTT
d_call: .
j_call: TRBJ1-1
clone_size: .
v_call: TRBV28

cdr3_aa: CASSSQEAEYSGNQPQHF
cdr3_nt: TGTGCCAGCAGTTCCCAGGAGGCAGAGTATTCCGGCAATCAGCCCCAGCATTTT
d_call: .
j_call: TRBJ1-5
clone_size: .
v_call: TRBV28

cdr3_aa: CASSLSPNSYEQYF
cdr3_nt: TGTGCCAGCAGTTTATCCCCGAACTCCTACGAGCAGTACTTC
d_call: .
j_call: TRBJ2-7
clone_size: .
v_call: TRBV27

cdr3_aa: CSAASDYEQYF
cdr3_nt: TGCAGTGCGGCTAGCGACTACGAGCAGTACTTC
d_call: .
j_call: TRBJ2-7
clone_size: .
v_call: TRBV20-1

cdr3_aa: CASSLSRDNYGYTF
cdr3_nt: TGTGCCAGCAGCTTATCGAGAGATAACTATGGCTACACCTTC
d_call: .
j_call: TRBJ1-2
clone_size: .
v_call: TRBV7-9

cdr3_aa: CASSQASPNTEAFF
cdr3_nt: TGTGCCAGCAGTCAAGCGTCCCCGAACACTGAAGCTTTCTTT
d_call: .
j_call: TRBJ1-1
clone_size: .
v_call: TRBV6-1

cdr3_aa: CASRWMGGDEQYF
cdr3_nt: TGTGCCAGCAGGTGGATGGGGGGGGACGAGCAGTACTTC
d_call: TRBD2
j_call: TRBJ2-7
clone_size: .
v_call: TRBV6-5

cdr3_aa: CATSRVGSYQETQYF
cdr3_nt: TGTGCCACCAGCAGAGTCGGCAGTTACCAAGAGACCCAGTACTTC
d_call: .
j_call: TRBJ2-5
clone_size: .
v_call: TRBV15

cdr3_aa: CASSPPLYQETQYF
cdr3_nt: TGTGCCAGCAGTCCTCCACTGTACCAAGAGACCCAGTACTTC
d_call: .
j_call: TRBJ2-5
clone_size: .
v_call: TRBV28

cdr3_aa: CASSSSASGENTGELFF
cdr3_nt: TGTGCCAGCAGCTCCTCAGCGAGCGGGGAGAACACCGGGGAGCTGTTTTTT
d_call: TRBD2
j_call: TRBJ2-2
clone_size: few
v_call: TRBV7-9

cdr3_aa: CASSQGLAGGGMDTQYF
cdr3_nt: TGCGCCAGCAGCCAAGGGCTAGCGGGAGGAGGGATGGATACGCAGTATTTT
d_call: TRBD2
j_call: TRBJ2-3
clone_size: .
v_call: TRBV4-1

cdr3_aa: CASYNRGGGTQYF
cdr3_nt: TGCGCCAGCTATAACAGAGGCGGGGGGACCCAGTACTTC
d_call: TRBD2
j_call: TRBJ2-5
clone_size: .
v_call: TRBV10-1

cdr3_aa: CATSKGSYEQYF
cdr3_nt: TGTGCCACCTCCAAGGGCTCCTACGAGCAGTACTTC
d_call: .
j_call: TRBJ2-7
clone_size: .
v_call: TRBV15

cdr3_aa: CASSGGKTSGSYNEQFF
cdr3_nt: TGTGCCAGCAGCGGCGGCAAGACTAGCGGGAGTTACAATGAGCAGTTCTTC
d_call: TRBD2
j_call: TRBJ2-1
clone_size: .
v_call: TRBV9

cdr3_aa: CASSQLIPQGLRSYGYTF
cdr3_nt: TGCGCCAGCAGTCAATTAATCCCGCAGGGACTGAGAAGCTATGGCTACACCTTC
d_call: .
j_call: TRBJ1-2
clone_size: .
v_call: TRBV23-1

cdr3_aa: CASSRMTGLSYEQYF
cdr3_nt: TGTGCCAGCAGCCGTATGACAGGACTCTCCTACGAGCAGTACTTC
d_call: .
j_call: TRBJ2-7
clone_size: .
v_call: TRBV14

cdr3_aa: CASSAETASYNEQFF
cdr3_nt: TGCGCCAGCAGCGCGGAAACTGCCTCCTACAATGAGCAGTTCTTC
d_call: .
j_call: TRBJ2-1
clone_size: .
v_call: TRBV5-1

cdr3_aa: CASSLGPVAGGAYNEQFF
cdr3_nt: TGCGCCAGCAGCTTGGGCCCAGTAGCGGGGGGAGCCTACAATGAGCAGTTCTTC
d_call: TRBD2
j_call: TRBJ2-1
clone_size: .
v_call: TRBV5-1

cdr3_aa: CASSIHYLAGGDVEQYF
cdr3_nt: TGTGCCAGTAGTATCCACTACCTAGCGGGAGGAGATGTCGAGCAGTACTTC
d_call: TRBD2
j_call: TRBJ2-7
clone_size: few
v_call: TRBV19

cdr3_aa: CSVGGLAGGGRTDTQYF
cdr3_nt: TGCAGCGTCGGCGGACTAGCGGGAGGAGGGCGCACAGATACGCAGTATTTT
d_call: TRBD2
j_call: TRBJ2-3
clone_size: once
v_call: TRBV29-1

cdr3_aa: CASSDSTASTDTQYF
cdr3_nt: TGTGCCAGCAGTGACTCGACAGCTAGCACAGATACGCAGTATTTT
d_call: .
j_call: TRBJ2-3
clone_size: .
v_call: TRBV6-4

cdr3_aa: CASSSPLAGALETQYF
cdr3_nt: TGTGCCAGCAGTAGTCCTCTAGCGGGAGCCTTGGAGACCCAGTACTTC
d_call: TRBD2
j_call: TRBJ2-5
clone_size: many
v_call: TRBV27

cdr3_aa: CASSAWETQYF
cdr3_nt: TGTGCCAGCAGCGCGTGGGAGACCCAGTACTTC
d_call: .
j_call: TRBJ2-5
clone_size: .
v_call: TRBV7-2